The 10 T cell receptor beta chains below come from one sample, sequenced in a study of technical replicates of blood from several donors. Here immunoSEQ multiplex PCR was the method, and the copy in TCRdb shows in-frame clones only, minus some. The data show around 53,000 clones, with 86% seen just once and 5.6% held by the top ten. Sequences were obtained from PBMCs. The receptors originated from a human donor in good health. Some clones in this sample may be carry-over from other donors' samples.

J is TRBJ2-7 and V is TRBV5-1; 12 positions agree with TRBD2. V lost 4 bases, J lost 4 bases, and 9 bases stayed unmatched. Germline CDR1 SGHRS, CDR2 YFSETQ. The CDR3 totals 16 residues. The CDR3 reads CASSRPGLAGQYEQYF. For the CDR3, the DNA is TGCGCCAGCAGCCGTCCGGGACTAGCGGGCCAGTACGAGCAGTACTTC.

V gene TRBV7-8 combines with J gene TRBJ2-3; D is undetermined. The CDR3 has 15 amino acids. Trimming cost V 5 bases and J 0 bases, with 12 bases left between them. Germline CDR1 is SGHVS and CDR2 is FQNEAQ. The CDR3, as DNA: TGTGCCAGCAGCCTAGGAACTCCGAGCACAGATACGCAGTATTTT. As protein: CASSLGTPSTDTQYF.

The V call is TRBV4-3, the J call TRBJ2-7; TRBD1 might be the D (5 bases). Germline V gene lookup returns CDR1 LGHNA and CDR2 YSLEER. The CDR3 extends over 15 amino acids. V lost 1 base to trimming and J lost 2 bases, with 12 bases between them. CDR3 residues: CASSQVAGPTYEQYF. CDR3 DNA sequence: TGCGCCAGCAGCCAAGTGGCAGGGCCTACCTACGAGCAGTACTTC.

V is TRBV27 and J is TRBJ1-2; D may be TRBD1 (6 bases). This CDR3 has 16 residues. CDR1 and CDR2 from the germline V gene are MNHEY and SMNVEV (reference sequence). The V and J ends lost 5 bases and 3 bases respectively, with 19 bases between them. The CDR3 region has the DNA TGTGCCAGCAGTACACGGCGCCAGGGGTACGACTATGGCTACACCTTC. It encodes CASSTRRQGYDYGYTF.

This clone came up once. The CDR3, as DNA: TGTGCCAGCAGGAGGGCGGGAGGAACCGGGGAGCTGTTTTTT. The encoded protein is CASRRAGGTGELFF. J is TRBJ2-2 and V is TRBV6-5; 8 bases match TRBD2. The CDR3 has 14 residues. Germline V lookup: CDR1 MNHEY, CDR2 SVGAGI. The V and J ends lost 6 bases and 5 bases, in that order; junction bases with no gene match: 5.

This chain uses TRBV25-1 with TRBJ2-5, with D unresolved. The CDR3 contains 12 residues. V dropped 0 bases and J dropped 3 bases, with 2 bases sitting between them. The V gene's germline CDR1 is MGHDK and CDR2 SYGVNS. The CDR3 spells CASSEYKETQYF. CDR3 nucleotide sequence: TGTGCCAGCAGTGAATATAAAGAGACCCAGTACTTC.

In DNA, the CDR3 is TGCGCCAGCAGCGGGGGGACAGGGGCGAACACTGAAGCTTTCTTT. Its protein product is CASSGGTGANTEAFF. The chain joins TRBV5-1 to TRBJ1-1; 10 nucleotides line up with TRBD1. Germline CDR1 reads SGHRS; CDR2 reads YFSETQ. V trimming: 4 bases; J trimming: 1 base; junction bases outside the gene matches: 4. The CDR3 is 15 residues long.

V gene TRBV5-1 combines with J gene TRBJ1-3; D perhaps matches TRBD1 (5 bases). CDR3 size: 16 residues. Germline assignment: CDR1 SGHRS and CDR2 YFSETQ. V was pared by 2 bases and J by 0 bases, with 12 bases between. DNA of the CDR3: TGCGCCAGCAGCTTAGCAGTGACAGACTCTGGAAACACCATATATTTT. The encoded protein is CASSLAVTDSGNTIYF. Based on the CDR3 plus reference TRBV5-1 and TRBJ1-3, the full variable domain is KAGVTQTPRYLIKTRGQQVTLSCSPISGHRSVSWYQQTPGQGLQFLFEYFSETQRNKGNFPGRFSGRQFSNSRSEMNVSTLELGDSALYLCASSLAVTDSGNTIYFGEGSWLTVV.

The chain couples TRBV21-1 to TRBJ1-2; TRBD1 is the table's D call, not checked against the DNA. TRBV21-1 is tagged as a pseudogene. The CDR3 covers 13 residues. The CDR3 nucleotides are TGTGCCAGACACAGGTCGACTAACTATGGCTACACCTTC. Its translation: CARHRSTNYGYTF.

The CDR3 nucleotides are TGTGCCAGCAGTCCTCAGGGTAGCGGGGAGCTGTTTTTT. Encoded protein: CASSPQGSGELFF. V usage is TRBV7-6 and J usage is TRBJ2-2; possibly TRBD1 for D (5 bases). The V gene's germline CDR1 is SGHVS and CDR2 FNYEAQ. The CDR3 is made up of 13 amino acids. The V end was cut by 6 bases, the J end by 7 bases, with 12 bases between.